What follows are 15 T cell receptor beta chains derived from one specimen sequenced in a study of T cell responses to AZD1222 COVID-19 vaccine. Clones were read by immunoSEQ multiplex PCR, and TCRdb kept only the in-frame ones, dropping some. The sample carries about 120,000 clones, about 90% recorded once. Sequenced material: peripheral blood, taken 28 days after the second AZD1222 dose. Source of these receptors: an adult who received the AZD1222 COVID-19 vaccine.

The chain couples TRBV12-3 or TRBV12-4 to TRBJ1-2; D is unresolved. The CDR3 length is 12 residues. V was cut by 7 bases and J by 4 bases, with 10 bases left in between. Written as DNA, the CDR3 is TGTGCCAGCATGGCTTATCTCTATGGCTACACCTTC. Protein sequence: CASMAYLYGYTF.

This clone was counted a few times. This chain joins TRBV7-9 and TRBJ2-1; D is unclear. The V end was cut by 4 bases, the J end by 6 bases, with 13 bases between. Germline CDR1 and CDR2: SEHNR and FQNEAQ (reference sequence). The CDR3 is 14 residues long. The CDR3 bases are TGTGCCAGCAGCTGGCTCCCCCCTCGCAATGAGCAGTTCTTC. It encodes CASSWLPPRNEQFF. Filled out from reference TRBV7-9 and TRBJ2-1, the complete variable domain reads DTGVSQNPRHKITKRGQNVTFRCDPISEHNRLYWYRQTLGQGPEFLTYFQNEAQLEKSRLLSDRFSAERPKGSFSTLEIQRTEQGDSAMYLCASSWLPPRNEQFFGPGTRLTVL.

The chain joins TRBV5-1 to TRBJ1-1, with D unclear. CDR1 is SGHRS, CDR2 YFSETQ, per germline. Trimming stripped 0 bases from V and 1 base from J, with 10 bases between. The length of the CDR3 is 15 residues. The CDR3 nucleotides read TGCGCCAGCAGCTTGGTCTCTATTCGGAACACTGAAGCTTTCTTT. It is translated as CASSLVSIRNTEAFF.

This clone has only one observation. V usage is TRBV15 and J usage is TRBJ2-1; TRBD2 agrees at 9 bases. Trimming took 0 bases from V and 8 from J; bases not matched to a gene: 11. The CDR3 length is 17 residues. Looked up from germline, CDR1 is LNHNV and CDR2 is YYDKDF (reference sequence). CDR3 in amino acids: CATSRDGPSGVSHEQFF. The CDR3 nucleotides read TGTGCCACCAGCAGAGATGGCCCTAGCGGGGTCTCCCATGAGCAGTTCTTC.

V and J are TRBV7-2 and TRBJ2-5; no firm D call. The ends were cut back, 1 base at V and 1 base at J, with 10 bases in the middle. Germline CDR1 and CDR2: SGHTA and FQGNSA. The CDR3 length is 15 residues. The CDR3 reads CASSLVFGPQETQYF. In DNA, the CDR3 is TGTGCCAGCAGCTTAGTGTTTGGGCCCCAAGAGACCCAGTACTTC.

This clone was seen only a few times. The V and J genes are TRBV7-9 and TRBJ2-5; the D is unclear. CDR3 length equals 15 residues. V lost 1 base and J 0 bases, leaving 9 bases between the germline ends. Germline V gene data show CDR1 as SEHNR and CDR2 as FQNEAQ (reference sequence). In nucleotides, the CDR3 is TGTGCCAGCAGCTTAGATCACTACCACCAAGAGACCCAGTACTTC. Translating gives CASSLDHYHQETQYF.

J is TRBJ2-3 and V is TRBV10-3; D unclear. Germline V CDR1 and CDR2: ENHRY, SYGVKD. Trimming removed 0 bases from V and 4 bases from J, with 5 bases in between. This CDR3 is built from 13 residues. Written as DNA, the CDR3 is TGTGCCATCAGTGAGTCTCGGGCAGATACGCAGTATTTT. Its protein product is CAISESRADTQYF.

The chain employs TRBV5-4 and TRBJ2-2; 7 nucleotides align to TRBD1. V was clipped by 4 bases and J by 5 bases; unmatched bases: 8. The germline V gene encodes CDR1 SGHNT and CDR2 YYREEE (reference sequence). The CDR3 runs 15 residues. This chain's CDR3 is CASSGGQSNTGELFF. Written as DNA, the CDR3 is TGTGCCAGCAGCGGGGGACAGTCTAATACCGGGGAGCTGTTTTTT.

The chain links TRBV14 to TRBJ1-1, with D tentatively TRBD1 (5 bases). V was pared by 2 bases and J by 0 bases, with 7 bases between. CDR1 is SGHDN and CDR2 is FVKESK in the germline V gene. CDR3 size: 14 residues. CDR3 DNA: TGTGCCAGCAGCCAAAACAGGTTGAACACTGAAGCTTTCTTT. Translated, it gives CASSQNRLNTEAFF.

The chain has TRBV3-1 (or the pseudogene TRBV3-2) and TRBJ2-7; D is perhaps TRBD1 or TRBD2 (6 bases each). Germline V gives CDR1 LGHDT, CDR2 YNNKEL (reference sequence). With 7 bases removed from V and 3 bases from J, the gap between germline ends came to 13 bases. The CDR3 length is 13 residues. CDR3 sequence: CASNPGAHYEQYF. CDR3 DNA: TGTGCCAGCAACCCGGGGGCCCACTACGAGCAGTACTTC.

The chain recombines TRBV6-5 with TRBJ2-3, with D uncertain. V was trimmed by 5 bases and J by 0 bases, leaving 12 bases between them. Germline lookup yields CDR1 MNHEY and CDR2 SVGAGI. The CDR3 loop spans 15 amino acids. CDR3 sequence (DNA): TGTGCCAGCAGTCAGAGACACCTTAGCACAGATACGCAGTATTTT. Translation: CASSQRHLSTDTQYF.

The chain has TRBV7-2 and TRBJ1-6, with 7 bases that match TRBD1. CDR1 SGHTA and CDR2 FQGNSA come from the germline V gene. The V and J ends lost 6 bases and 5 bases, in that order; junction bases with no gene match: 7. CDR3 length: 15 amino acids. The CDR3 is CASRPNRGDNSPLHF. CDR3 DNA sequence: TGTGCCAGCAGACCGAACAGGGGAGATAATTCACCCCTCCACTTT.

The chain couples TRBV19 to TRBJ1-5; D not resolved. The length of the CDR3 is 13 residues. Germline values: CDR1 LNHDA, CDR2 SQIVND (reference sequence). Trimming removed 2 bases from V and 3 bases from J, with 5 bases in between. CDR3 in amino acids: CASSIIPNQPQHF. The CDR3 nucleotides are TGTGCCAGTAGTATAATACCCAATCAGCCCCAGCATTTT.

J is TRBJ1-4 and V is TRBV6-5, with 7 bases aligning to TRBD1. CDR3 length equals 14 residues. Germline V gene lookup returns CDR1 MNHEY and CDR2 SVGAGI. V was pared by 8 bases and J by 3 bases, with 6 bases of the junction left unmatched. Written as DNA, the CDR3 is TGTGCCAGCCCTGGGGACAGCCCTAATGAAAAACTGTTTTTT. It codes for CASPGDSPNEKLFF.

The rearrangement joins TRBV6-5 to TRBJ2-5, with 7 positions matching TRBD2. The germline gives CDR1 MNHEY, CDR2 SVGAGI. CDR3 length equals 14 residues. V was clipped by 6 bases and J by 1 base; unmatched bases: 5. This CDR3 is CASRKPGGQETQYF. For the CDR3, the DNA is TGTGCCAGCAGGAAGCCGGGGGGCCAAGAGACCCAGTACTTC.